The 29 T cell receptor beta chains presented below share a single source sample, sequenced in a study of beta chain features in type 1 diabetes. Every bit of the isolated RNA underwent reverse transcription, so sequencing read expressed TCRB transcripts. TCRdb's table, derived via immunoSEQ multiplex PCR, lists solely in-frame clones and lacks some. This table has 810,000 or so clones, about 17% appearing once. The sequenced sample consisted of naive CD4+ T cells from blood. The source is a woman aged 18 to 35 in good health.

This clone was seen more than once but under ten times. The sample holds other DNA sequences that translate to the same CDR3. The chain is built from TRBV5-1 and TRBJ2-7; no definite D call. CDR1 and CDR2 (germline): SGHRS, YFSETQ. The CDR3 length is 13 residues. Trimming took off 1 base at V and 4 bases at J, with 9 bases between the two ends. For the CDR3, the DNA is TGCGCCAGCAGCTTGACTCTATCGTACGAGCAGTACTTC. It yields the protein CASSLTLSYEQYF.

The CDR3 region is CASSTAPGQAAGANVLTF. CDR3 nucleotide sequence: TGCGCCAGCAGCACAGCTCCTGGACAGGCGGCTGGGGCCAACGTCCTGACTTTC. The genes are TRBV5-1 and TRBJ2-6; TRBD1 agrees at 7 bases. This CDR3 is built from 18 residues. The ends lost 4 bases at V and 2 bases at J; junction bases unmatched: 12. Germline lookup yields CDR1 SGHRS and CDR2 YFSETQ. Combining the CDR3 with reference TRBV5-1 and TRBJ2-6 gives the whole variable domain KAGVTQTPRYLIKTRGQQVTLSCSPISGHRSVSWYQQTPGQGLQFLFEYFSETQRNKGNFPGRFSGRQFSNSRSEMNVSTLELGDSALYLCASSTAPGQAAGANVLTFGAGSRLTVL.

The V call is TRBV7-9, the J call TRBJ1-3; D is possibly TRBD1 (6 bases). This CDR3 has 13 amino acids. Germline V gene sequence: CDR1 SEHNR, CDR2 FQNEAQ (reference sequence). V was cut by 6 bases and J by 4 bases, with 10 bases left in between. The DNA for the CDR3 is TGTGCCAGCAGTCACAGGGTCGGAAACACCATATATTTT. It is translated as CASSHRVGNTIYF.

The count of this clone is one. Germline is not matched at one junction end, which may reflect a read error. The rearrangement uses TRBV6-1 and TRBJ2-3, with 10 nucleotides matching TRBD1. In germline, CDR1 is MNHNS, CDR2 SASEGT. This CDR3 region has 14 residues. The CDR3 region has the DNA TGTGCCAGCAGGGGGGACAGGGGCACGGATACGCAGTATTTT. Protein: CASRGDRGTDTQYF.

In DNA form, the CDR3 reads TGTGCCATCAGGGGTACAGGTGAGCAGTTCTTC. Protein sequence: CAIRGTGEQFF. The rearrangement links TRBV10-3 to TRBJ2-1; the D gene is possibly TRBD1 (5 bases). This CDR3 spans 11 amino acids. Trimming removed 6 bases at V and 9 bases at J, with 9 bases between. Germline assignment: CDR1 ENHRY and CDR2 SYGVKD.

There are a few counts of this clone. J is TRBJ2-2 and V is TRBV7-2, with D possibly being TRBD2 (6 bases). Trimming took 3 bases from V and 6 from J, leaving 11 bases between them. Germline V CDR1 and CDR2: SGHTA, FQGNSA. The length of the CDR3 is 14 residues. The CDR3 protein is CASSLLTRAGELFF. Here the CDR3 DNA reads TGTGCCAGCAGCTTGCTGACTAGGGCCGGGGAGCTGTTTTTT.

CDR3: CASSPRTENEQFF. CDR3 DNA sequence: TGTGCCAGCTCACCAAGGACGGAAAATGAGCAGTTCTTC. V usage is TRBV18 and J usage is TRBJ2-1; no clear D gene. The CDR3 has 13 amino acids. Between the trimmed V and J ends, which lost 2 bases and 7 bases, there was a span of 9 bases. Germline lookup yields CDR1 KGHSH and CDR2 LQKENI.

This chain uses TRBV6-6 with TRBJ2-1; D is unresolved. The CDR3 has 13 amino acids. Germline lookup yields CDR1 MNHNY and CDR2 SVGAGI (reference sequence). V was trimmed by 2 bases and J by 4 bases, leaving 6 bases between them. The CDR3 reads CASSYPLYNEQFF. CDR3 nucleotide sequence: TGTGCCAGCAGTTACCCCCTATACAATGAGCAGTTCTTC.

The chain is built from TRBV28 and TRBJ2-7; tentatively, D is TRBD1 or TRBD2 (5 bases each). Germline loops: CDR1 MDHEN, CDR2 SYDVKM. The germline V and J ends were trimmed by 4 bases and 3 bases, with 13 bases remaining between them. The CDR3 is 14 residues long. CDR3 amino acids: CASSSPGRDYEQYF. CDR3 nucleotide sequence: TGTGCCAGCAGTTCCCCGGGACGGGACTACGAGCAGTACTTC.

This clone was detected only a few times. The chain links TRBV15 to TRBJ2-7; 13 bases line up with TRBD2. From germline, CDR1 is LNHNV and CDR2 YYDKDF (reference sequence). V shed 0 bases, J shed 3 bases, and the junction held 2 bases outside the gene matches. The CDR3 is made up of 16 amino acids. The CDR3 reads CATSRDRLAGGYEQYF. Here the CDR3 DNA reads TGTGCCACCAGCAGAGATAGACTAGCGGGAGGCTACGAGCAGTACTTC.

This clone was counted a few times. The V call is TRBV9, the J call TRBJ2-2; 13 bases line up with TRBD2. CDR1 and CDR2 (germline): SGDLS, YYNGEE. V lost 4 bases, J lost 4 bases, and 4 bases stayed unmatched. The CDR3 loop spans 16 amino acids. DNA of the CDR3: TGTGCCAGCAGCACCCGGACTAGCGGGAGCACCGGGGAGCTGTTTTTT. The encoded protein is CASSTRTSGSTGELFF.

This rearrangement joins TRBV7-2 to TRBJ2-7; 9 bases fit TRBD2. CDR3 length: 14 residues. With 6 bases clipped from V and 5 bases from J, the junction kept 8 bases outside the gene matches. Germline loops: CDR1 SGHTA, CDR2 FQGNSA. CDR3 amino acids: CASRTGSGSDEQYF. The CDR3 nucleotides are TGTGCCAGCAGAACGGGTAGCGGGAGTGACGAGCAGTACTTC. Together with reference TRBV7-2 and TRBJ2-7, the CDR3 gives the full variable domain: GAGVSQSPSNKVTEKGKDVELRCDPISGHTALYWYRQSLGQGLEFLIYFQGNSAPDKSGLPSDRFSAERTGGSVSTLTIQRTQQEDSAVYLCASRTGSGSDEQYFGPGTRLTVT.

As for this clone: Additional DNA sequences in this sample encode the identical CDR3. This CDR3 is CASSLGQIYNEQFF. CDR3 in DNA: TGCGCCAGCAGCTTGGGACAGATTTACAATGAGCAGTTCTTC. The gene calls are TRBV5-1 and TRBJ2-1, with D possibly matching TRBD1 (5 bases). The V end was cut by 0 bases, the J end by 4 bases, with 8 bases between. Per the germline V gene, CDR1 is SGHRS and CDR2 is YFSETQ. The CDR3 spans 14 residues.

This clone was counted only a few times. This chain connects TRBV9 to TRBJ2-7, with TRBD2 identical over 14 bases. Trimming removed 4 bases from V and 3 bases from J; junction bases left unmatched: 6. CDR1 and CDR2 (germline): SGDLS, YYNGEE. The CDR3 covers 16 residues. CDR3 nucleotides: TGTGCCAGCAGCCCACTGGGACTAGCGGGGGACTACGAGCAGTACTTC. Translated: CASSPLGLAGDYEQYF.

The CDR3 reads CASSRTGSNEQFF. The CDR3 coding sequence is TGTGCCAGCTCCAGGACAGGGAGCAATGAGCAGTTCTTC. The chain carries TRBV27 and TRBJ2-1, with TRBD1 matching 8 bases. The CDR3 consists of 13 residues. J lost 6 bases, V lost 8 bases, and 6 bases had no gene match. Germline CDR1 and CDR2: MNHEY and SMNVEV (reference sequence).

This clone was picked up a small number of times. The chain links TRBV7-9 to TRBJ2-7, with 11 bases fitting TRBD2. The V gene end was trimmed by 5 bases and the J gene end by 5 bases; junction bases not matched to a gene: 8. From germline, CDR1 is SEHNR and CDR2 FQNEAQ (reference sequence). This CDR3 region has 15 residues. The CDR3, as DNA: TGTGCCAGCAGCCCGGATAGCGGGAGGGCCGACGAGCAGTACTTC. Its translation: CASSPDSGRADEQYF.

The rearrangement uses TRBV11-2 and TRBJ1-3; D not certain. CDR3 length: 15 amino acids. The germline gives CDR1 SGHAT, CDR2 FQNNGV. Trimming cost V 5 bases and J 0 bases, with 11 bases left between them. CDR3 residues: CASSNRRTSGNTIYF. The CDR3 DNA is TGTGCCAGCAGCAACAGACGGACCTCTGGAAACACCATATATTTT.

The chain links TRBV6-5 to TRBJ2-5; D uncertain. Looked up from germline, CDR1 is MNHEY and CDR2 is SVGAGI. V lost 6 bases and J lost 5, with 10 bases in between. The CDR3 spans 12 residues. As DNA, the CDR3 is TGTGCCAGCAGCAACACCCGGGAGACCCAGTACTTC. Its translation is CASSNTRETQYF.

The chain has TRBV7-3 and TRBJ2-7; tentative D call: TRBD1 (5 bases). This CDR3 has 13 amino acids. CDR1 is SGHTA and CDR2 is FQGTGA in the germline V gene. V lost 5 bases and J 4 bases, leaving 12 bases between the germline ends. DNA of the CDR3: TGTGCCAGCAGCGATAGGAAGGGGTACGAGCAGTACTTC. It encodes CASSDRKGYEQYF.

This clone appeared a few times. The chain joins TRBV15 to TRBJ2-3; the D is unclear. V lost 2 bases, J lost 3 bases, and 12 bases lay in between. Germline loops: CDR1 LNHNV, CDR2 YYDKDF (reference sequence). The CDR3 loop spans 15 amino acids. The CDR3 nucleotides are TGTGCCACCAGCAGAAGATCTCGGGCAACAGATACGCAGTATTTT. This sequence encodes CATSRRSRATDTQYF.

The table lists this clone with a few counts. This chain uses TRBV4-3 with TRBJ2-7, with TRBD1 identical over 7 bases. V was clipped by 0 bases and J by 3 bases; unmatched bases: 5. Germline V gene data show CDR1 as LGHNA and CDR2 as YSLEER. There are 15 residues in the CDR3. The CDR3 spells CASSQEPGQLYEQYF. The CDR3 bases are TGCGCCAGCAGCCAAGAACCGGGACAGCTCTACGAGCAGTACTTC.

J is TRBJ1-2 and V is TRBV6-5; weak D call: TRBD1 (5 bases). The germline CDR1 and CDR2 sequences are MNHEY and SVGAGI. The CDR3 has 14 amino acids. V lost 0 bases to trimming and J lost 2 bases, with 7 bases between them. CDR3 sequence: CASSYSEGNYGYTF. The CDR3 nucleotides are TGTGCCAGCAGTTACTCTGAGGGGAACTATGGCTACACCTTC.

This chain connects TRBV5-1 to TRBJ1-3; TRBD1 is a possible D gene (5 bases). The CDR3 contains 14 residues. The germline V and J ends were trimmed by 3 bases and 4 bases, with 11 bases remaining between them. Germline CDR1 SGHRS, CDR2 YFSETQ. The CDR3 region has the DNA TGCGCCAGCAGCTGGACGGGGCCCGGAAACACCATATATTTT. Amino acids: CASSWTGPGNTIYF.

This chain connects TRBV29-1 to TRBJ2-7, with TRBD2 identical over 13 bases. Germline CDR1 and CDR2: SQVTM and ANQGSEA. This CDR3 comprises 13 residues. With V trimmed by 6 bases and J by 7 bases, 6 bases remained unmatched. CDR3 DNA sequence: TGCAGCGTGCAAGGACTAGCGGGAGTTGAGCAGTACTTC. Encoded protein: CSVQGLAGVEQYF.

This clone appeared a few times. This chain connects TRBV25-1 to TRBJ2-1, with a weak D call TRBD2 (6 bases). Looked up from germline, CDR1 is MGHDK and CDR2 is SYGVNS. The CDR3 length is 12 residues. Trimming shortened V by 8 bases and J by 6 bases, and 11 bases separated the two germline ends. The CDR3 loop is CASRGGVNEQFF. The CDR3 DNA reads TGTGCCAGCCGTGGAGGGGTCAATGAGCAGTTCTTC.

The J gene is TRBJ1-1, the V gene TRBV6-1; unclear D gene. Germline V gives CDR1 MNHNS, CDR2 SASEGT. Trimming took 4 bases from V and 3 from J, leaving 3 bases between them. The CDR3 totals 11 residues. CDR3 sequence reads: CASSVYTEAFF. CDR3 coding DNA: TGTGCCAGCAGTGTTTACACTGAAGCTTTCTTT.

There are a few counts of this clone. CDR3 loop: CASSPAGGPGNEQFF. In DNA, the CDR3 is TGTGCCAGCAGCCCAGCGGGAGGGCCGGGTAATGAGCAGTTCTTC. The rearrangement uses TRBV7-9 and TRBJ2-1, with 10 bases matching TRBD2. The CDR3 length is 15 residues. With 5 bases clipped from V and 7 bases from J, the junction kept 8 bases outside the gene matches. Looked up from germline, CDR1 is SEHNR and CDR2 is FQNEAQ (reference sequence).

This clone was seen more than once but under ten times. V usage is TRBV7-3 and J usage is TRBJ2-6; D perhaps matches TRBD2 (5 bases). This CDR3 contains 15 residues. V was clipped by 7 bases and J by 4 bases, with 14 bases between them. Germline CDR1 reads SGHTA; CDR2 reads FQGTGA. Here the CDR3 reads CASTPRDGGANVLTF. CDR3 nucleotides: TGTGCCAGCACCCCCCGGGATGGGGGGGCCAACGTCCTGACTTTC.

In this sample, this clone turned up a few times. The J gene is TRBJ2-7, the V gene TRBV28; tentative D call: TRBD2 (6 bases). Germline V lookup: CDR1 MDHEN, CDR2 SYDVKM. V lost 6 bases and J 0 bases, leaving 9 bases between the germline ends. The CDR3 has 13 amino acids. The CDR3: CASREGSSYEQYF. Written as DNA, the CDR3 is TGTGCCAGCAGGGAGGGGAGCTCCTACGAGCAGTACTTC.